This T cell receptor beta chain was sequenced for a study of blood T cell repertoires in COVID-19 (dated by TCRdb to about 2020). Context from the whole study: The collaborator samples originated in the United States, Italy and Spain and spanned the acute and convalescent phases of COVID-19. The sample metadata nearly always contained a de-identified subject ID, COVID-19 status, age in years and sex. The prospective study material was composed of cDNA or gDNA derived from T cells, B-cell-depleted T cells, or PBMCs. The samples were drawn from the first 160 participants of the ongoing ImmuneRACE study and from over a thousand subjects provided by 6 global collaborators. Where available, HLA class I and class II types were taken from metadata supplied by the sample provider and were not determined by assay-based typing. The dataset comprised deeply sampled blood TCRbeta repertoires from subjects exposed to, actively infected with, or recovered from COVID-19. The repertoires were released in a freely available public database meant as a resource for research on the immune response to SARS-CoV-2. General findings and caveats noted by the study authors: The amount of clinical and demographic metadata varied by source and participant and was provided uncurated.

Each collaborating institution followed its own protocols to collect whole blood in K2EDTA tubes. For TCRbeta analysis, collaborator samples were shipped as frozen whole blood, as isolated PBMCs, or as DNA extracted from either sample type. The immunoSEQ Assay, a bias-controlled multiplex PCR, was used to amplify TCRbeta CDR3 regions from genomic DNA. Per the source publication's procedure: Within the assay, amplification of reference gene primers was used to estimate how many nucleated cells each sample contained. To quantify the absolute abundance of each unique TCRbeta CDR3 rearrangement, sequence reads were collapsed and filtered. For each sample, productive Simpson clonality was calculated as the square root of Simpson's diversity index across productive rearrangements. Held by TCRdb, this immuneACCESS table contains in-frame sequences only and omits some clones. Under half of the omission traces to an unresolved V gene where checked; the cause of the rest is unknown. That table furnishes V, J and clone size, whereas the DNA furnished D and trimming. The sample includes 300,000 to 350,000 clones, with roughly 87% observed a single time. In total, the top ten clones hold around 2.1% of the sample.

Comment on this clone: Its antigen is still unknown. No base-level quality is on record; no much larger clone is a single base apart.

The CDR3 spans 13 residues, from the cysteine through the phenylalanine. The CDR3 DNA has 39 bases and is translated from base 1. From the germline V gene, CDR1 is MDHEN and CDR2 is SYDVKM. V loses 6 bases of germline sequence and J loses 3 bases, and the interval between the two ends is 11 bases. The rearranged chain carries TRBV28 and TRBJ1-1; a tentative D match to TRBD1 spans 5 bases. Sequenced input: peripheral blood. The receptor comes from a man younger than 35 with active or convalescent COVID-19. The bases read TGTGCCAGCAGGGAGGGAGGGGACACTGAAGCTTTCTTT. Protein translation: CASREGGDTEAFF.